The 29 T cell receptor beta chains below were found in one sample sequenced in a study of T-cell memory formation after mild COVID-19. TCRdb reanalysed the 5' RACE reads using MiXCR and keeps one entry per CDR3 protein. The table lists some 300,000 distinct CDR3 sequences, 20% to 25% of them singletons. Sample: PBMCs or a T cell subset sorted from them (not recorded which). The receptors shown here come from a young man who had mild COVID-19 (a few samples of this study predate the infection). Cell type and time point are not known.

The chain uses TRBV12-3 or TRBV12-4 and TRBJ2-2; maybe TRBD1 (6 bases). Trimming removed 6 bases from V and 4 bases from J, with 9 bases in between. The CDR3 is made up of 13 amino acids. The CDR3 spells CASSRQVTGELFF. CDR3 coding DNA: TGTGCCAGCAGCCGACAGGTCACCGGGGAGCTGTTTTTT.

This clonotype was observed a few times. This chain connects TRBV27 to TRBJ1-4; D unresolved. This CDR3 is built from 14 residues. Germline V gene lookup returns CDR1 MNHEY and CDR2 SMNVEV (reference sequence). V lost 3 bases and J 8 bases, leaving 13 bases between the germline ends. The CDR3 loop is CASSLRENPEKLFF. The CDR3 nucleotides read TGTGCCAGCAGTTTGAGGGAGAACCCCGAAAAACTGTTTTTT.

CDR3 in DNA: TGTGCCAGCAGCTCGGGGGGGCGGAGTGAAAAACTGTTTTTT. It translates to CASSSGGRSEKLFF. The chain combines TRBV7-9 with TRBJ1-4, with D tentatively TRBD1 (6 bases). The CDR3 is 14 residues long. V shed 4 bases and J shed 7 bases, with 13 bases lying between them. Germline CDR1 is SEHNR and CDR2 is FQNEAQ (reference sequence).

The chain recombines TRBV4-2 with TRBJ1-4; TRBD1 might be the D (5 bases). Deletions cut 0 bases from V and 7 bases from J, with 12 bases between. The CDR3 is 15 residues long. Germline V gene lookup returns CDR1 LGHNA and CDR2 YNFKEQ. The CDR3 region is CASSQELGASEKLFF. The CDR3 DNA reads as TGTGCCAGCAGCCAAGAGCTAGGGGCGAGTGAAAAACTGTTTTTT.

The chain joins TRBV4-1 to TRBJ2-7; D tentatively fits TRBD1 or TRBD2 (6 bases each). Germline lookup yields CDR1 MGHRA and CDR2 YSYEKL. The CDR3 runs 17 residues. Trimming shortened V by 1 base and J by 3 bases, and 19 bases separated the two germline ends. DNA for the CDR3: TGCGCCAGCAGCCAAGGGTGGGGGCAGGAGGGGCACTACGAGCAGTACGTC. This codes for CASSQGWGQEGHYEQYV.

There are a few counts of this clonotype. The chain carries TRBV18 and TRBJ2-7; D is perhaps TRBD1 (5 bases). Germline CDR1 and CDR2: KGHSH and LQKENI. This CDR3 region has 14 residues. With 2 bases removed from V and 4 bases from J, the gap between germline ends came to 12 bases. The CDR3 sequence: CASSPVPRQYEQYF. CDR3 DNA: TGTGCCAGCTCACCAGTCCCCCGACAGTACGAGCAGTACTTC.

A few counts support this clonotype. The genes are TRBV12-3 or TRBV12-4 and TRBJ2-1; 10 positions match TRBD2. V shed 5 bases, J shed 4 bases, and the junction held 8 bases outside the gene matches. This CDR3 is 16 amino acids long. The CDR3 protein is CASSPTGLAAYNEQFF. The DNA for the CDR3 is TGTGCCAGCAGTCCTACCGGACTAGCGGCTTACAATGAGCAGTTCTTC.

This clonotype has a count of ten or more. This chain links TRBV7-9 with TRBJ2-1; D unresolved. The CDR3 totals 14 residues. V was trimmed by 1 base and J by 8 bases, leaving 12 bases between them. Germline V gene data show CDR1 as SEHNR and CDR2 as FQNEAQ (reference sequence). CDR3 DNA sequence: TGTGCCAGCAGCTTAGAACCCTATCAGTATGAGCAGTTCTTC. Amino acids: CASSLEPYQYEQFF.

A few counts support this clonotype. J is TRBJ1-2 and V is TRBV5-6, with D tentatively TRBD1 (6 bases). The CDR3 spans 14 residues. V was shortened by 4 bases and J by 4 bases, with 14 bases between the two germline ends. Looked up from germline, CDR1 is SGHDT and CDR2 is YYEEEE. The CDR3 spells CASSRPTGGYGYTF. The DNA for the CDR3 is TGTGCCAGCAGCCGTCCGACAGGAGGCTATGGCTACACCTTC.

The rearrangement links TRBV7-2 to TRBJ1-2; 8 nucleotides align to TRBD1. The trim removed 5 bases at V and 6 bases at J, leaving 5 bases unmatched. This CDR3 spans 13 amino acids. Germline lookup yields CDR1 SGHTA and CDR2 FQGNSA. The DNA for the CDR3 is TGTGCCAGCAGCGCAGGGGGCGGGGATGGCTACACCTTC. It is translated as CASSAGGGDGYTF.

In its sample, this clonotype was seen a few times. The chain combines TRBV9 with TRBJ1-6, with 7 positions matching TRBD1. The V gene end was trimmed by 3 bases and the J gene end by 10 bases; junction bases not matched to a gene: 7. The CDR3 consists of 14 residues. CDR1 is SGDLS, CDR2 YYNGEE, per germline. The CDR3 DNA is TGTGCCAGCAGCGCCAGGGGGGGTCGATCACCCCTCCACTTT. As protein: CASSARGGRSPLHF.

This clonotype has only a few counts. The chain carries TRBV6-2 or TRBV6-3 and TRBJ1-2; no clear D. V was trimmed by 5 bases and J by 0 bases, leaving 16 bases between them. Germline CDR1 reads MNHEY; CDR2 reads SVGEGT. The CDR3 has 16 amino acids. The DNA of the CDR3 is TGTGCCAGCAGTCCTACTGGTTCAGGAGCTAACTATGGCTACACCTTC. This gives the protein CASSPTGSGANYGYTF.

The rearrangement joins TRBV5-1 to TRBJ2-5; TRBD2 agrees at 11 bases. In germline, CDR1 is SGHRS, CDR2 YFSETQ. The CDR3 is 19 residues long. J gave up 4 bases and V 1 base, and 15 bases lay outside the gene matches. CDR3 in DNA: TGCGCCAGCAGCTTGAGGCCGGCGGGACTAGCGGACCGTGGAGAGACCCAGTACTTC. This sequence encodes CASSLRPAGLADRGETQYF. Full variable domain (outside the CDR3, taken from reference TRBV5-1 and TRBJ2-5): KAGVTQTPRYLIKTRGQQVTLSCSPISGHRSVSWYQQTPGQGLQFLFEYFSETQRNKGNFPGRFSGRQFSNSRSEMNVSTLELGDSALYLCASSLRPAGLADRGETQYFGPGTRLLVL.

This chain links TRBV5-6 with TRBJ2-7; TRBD1 matches at 8 bases. Germline CDR1 is SGHDT and CDR2 is YYEEEE. The CDR3 has 13 residues. Unmatched junction bases numbered 0, after V lost 4 bases and J lost 0 bases. The CDR3 loop is CASSQGASYEQYF. The CDR3 DNA sequence: TGTGCCAGCAGCCAGGGGGCCTCCTACGAGCAGTACTTC.

The rearrangement uses TRBV20-1 and TRBJ2-2, with 7 positions matching TRBD2. V shed 1 base, J shed 5 bases, and the junction held 7 bases outside the gene matches. CDR1 is DFQATT, CDR2 SNEGSKA, per germline (reference sequence). This CDR3 region has 15 residues. CDR3 bases: TGCAGTGCTAGAGGTTGGACTAGGATTACCGGGGAGCTGTTTTTT. It specifies CSARGWTRITGELFF.

This clonotype was counted a few times. The chain is built from TRBV10-3 and TRBJ1-2; 8 bases align to TRBD1. Germline trimming cut 2 bases from V and 6 bases from J; bases unmatched to any gene: 2. The CDR3 is 13 residues long. Per germline, CDR1 ENHRY and CDR2 SYGVKD. CDR3 protein: CAISEGQGNGYTF. In nucleotides, the CDR3 is TGTGCCATCAGTGAGGGACAGGGCAATGGCTACACCTTC.

This clonotype has a handful of counts. This sequence joins TRBV18 and TRBJ1-1, with 8 bases aligning to TRBD1. Looked up from germline, CDR1 is KGHSH and CDR2 is LQKENI. The CDR3 is 15 residues long. J lost 0 bases, V lost 6 bases, and 6 bases had no gene match. The chain's CDR3 is CASSLRTGMNTEAFF. The DNA of the CDR3 is TGTGCCAGCTCGTTGAGGACAGGGATGAACACTGAAGCTTTCTTT.

This clonotype was detected a few times. The V gene is TRBV5-1, the J gene TRBJ2-3; 13 positions agree with TRBD2. The trim removed 0 bases at V and 4 bases at J, leaving 2 bases unmatched. Germline-derived CDR1 and CDR2 are SGHRS and YFSETQ. The CDR3 sequence is 16 residues long. The CDR3 spells CASSLGTSGGPDTQYF. In DNA form, the CDR3 reads TGCGCCAGCAGCTTGGGGACTAGCGGGGGCCCAGATACGCAGTATTTT.

V and J are TRBV6-5 and TRBJ1-5; TRBD1 matches at 8 bases. The CDR3 is made up of 14 amino acids. Germline assignment: CDR1 MNHEY and CDR2 SVGAGI. V shed 4 bases and J 4 bases; nucleotides not matched to a gene: 3. In nucleotides, the CDR3 is TGTGCCAGCAGTTCCCACAGGGGGAATCAGCCCCAGCATTTT. Translated, it gives CASSSHRGNQPQHF.

This clonotype was seen more than once but under ten times. V gene TRBV7-2 combines with J gene TRBJ2-4; maybe TRBD2 (6 bases). The V gene lost 5 bases and the J gene lost 6 bases, with 17 bases spanning the gap. Germline V gene data show CDR1 as SGHTA and CDR2 as FQGNSA. This CDR3 has 15 residues. The CDR3 loop reads CASSPSSMRGNIQYF. The DNA of the CDR3 is TGTGCCAGCAGCCCCAGTTCGATGCGGGGAAACATTCAGTACTTC.

V gene TRBV29-1 combines with J gene TRBJ2-7; 7 nucleotides line up with TRBD1. The CDR3 consists of 15 residues. Trimming removed 2 bases from V and 3 bases from J; junction bases left unmatched: 10. Germline V gives CDR1 SQVTM, CDR2 ANQGSEA. The CDR3 spells CSVETNRDSHYEQYF. CDR3 nucleotide sequence: TGCAGCGTTGAAACGAATCGGGACAGCCACTACGAGCAGTACTTC.

This clonotype was seen a handful of times. This chain connects TRBV14 to TRBJ1-3; 10 bases match TRBD1. The CDR3 totals 15 residues. V was clipped by 5 bases and J by 4 bases; unmatched bases: 5. Germline V CDR1 and CDR2: SGHDN, FVKESK. The CDR3 DNA reads as TGTGCCAGCAGCAGACAGGGGGCGGGCGGAAACACCATATATTTT. Protein sequence: CASSRQGAGGNTIYF.

This clonotype was picked up a small number of times. CDR3 protein: CSARPDRRGHSNQPQHF. The CDR3 nucleotides read TGCAGTGCTAGACCTGACAGGAGGGGGCATAGCAATCAGCCCCAGCATTTT. The genes are TRBV20-1 and TRBJ1-5; TRBD1 matches 7 bases. The V gene's germline CDR1 is DFQATT and CDR2 SNEGSKA (reference sequence). Trimming removed 2 bases from V and 0 bases from J; junction bases left unmatched: 10. CDR3 size: 17 residues.

This clonotype was seen a handful of times. The chain combines TRBV30 with TRBJ2-3; D not certain. Germline CDR1 and CDR2: GTSNPN and SVGIG (reference sequence). Trimming removed 2 bases at V and 0 bases at J, with 3 bases between. The CDR3 has 12 amino acids. CDR3 protein: CAWSSSTDTQYF. The CDR3 nucleotides read TGTGCCTGGAGTTCCAGCACAGATACGCAGTATTTT.

This chain connects TRBV7-2 to TRBJ2-3; D is unclear. Deletions cut 5 bases from V and 6 bases from J, with 9 bases between. The CDR3 is 12 residues long. Germline CDR1 and CDR2: SGHTA and FQGNSA. CDR3 loop: CASSHVRDTQYF. CDR3 in DNA: TGTGCCAGCAGCCATGTACGTGATACGCAGTATTTT.

This clonotype was counted ten times or more. The rearrangement uses TRBV7-2 and TRBJ2-3; D not resolved. The germline V and J ends were trimmed by 0 bases and 6 bases, with 7 bases remaining between them. Germline CDR1 reads SGHTA; CDR2 reads FQGNSA. The CDR3 is 13 residues long. The CDR3 sequence: CASSLASSDTQYF. CDR3 sequence (DNA): TGTGCCAGCAGCTTAGCCAGCTCTGATACGCAGTATTTT.

This clonotype appeared a few times. The J gene is TRBJ1-1, the V gene TRBV11-2; D is uncertain. This CDR3 contains 13 residues. From germline, CDR1 is SGHAT and CDR2 FQNNGV. The ends were cut back, 5 bases at V and 1 base at J, with 8 bases in the middle. CDR3 nucleotides: TGTGCCAGCAGCACTGACACGAACACTGAAGCTTTCTTT. Residues: CASSTDTNTEAFF.

J is TRBJ1-4 and V is TRBV5-1; a possible D gene is TRBD1 (5 bases). V was cut by 2 bases and J by 3 bases, with 11 bases left in between. The V gene's germline CDR1 is SGHRS and CDR2 YFSETQ. There are 15 residues in the CDR3. This CDR3 is CASSLIAGPNEKLFF. The CDR3 DNA follows: TGCGCCAGCAGCTTAATCGCAGGGCCTAATGAAAAACTGTTTTTT.

This clonotype was seen only a few times. The rearrangement uses TRBV7-2 and TRBJ1-5, with D tentatively TRBD1 (5 bases). Trimming pared 1 base from V and 3 bases from J, leaving 10 bases between. The CDR3 consists of 15 residues. Germline lookup yields CDR1 SGHTA and CDR2 FQGNSA. The CDR3 DNA sequence: TGTGCCAGCAGCTTAGGAGGGGTACTCAATCAGCCCCAGCATTTT. Amino acid sequence: CASSLGGVLNQPQHF. Combining the CDR3 with reference TRBV7-2 and TRBJ1-5 gives the whole variable domain GAGVSQSPSNKVTEKGKDVELRCDPISGHTALYWYRQSLGQGLEFLIYFQGNSAPDKSGLPSDRFSAERTGGSVSTLTIQRTQQEDSAVYLCASSLGGVLNQPQHFGDGTRLSIL.